The 24 T cell receptor beta chains given below trace back to one sample, sequenced in a study of cytomegalovirus exposure and HLA in healthy donors. The study ran its PCR with 60 Vbeta and 13 Jbeta primers. Some clones are missing from TCRdb's copy, which holds only in-frame ones; the method was immunoSEQ multiplex PCR. Of about 67,000 clones in the sample, roughly 65% were seen once. Sequencing input: PBMCs. The source is a woman in her twenties or thirties in good health and CMV-seronegative.

This chain connects TRBV11-2 to TRBJ1-4; 12 bases match TRBD1. Losses at the gene ends were 4 bases for V and 2 bases for J; bases not matched to a gene: 5. CDR1 is SGHAT and CDR2 is FQNNGV in the germline V gene. This CDR3 region has 17 residues. In nucleotides, the CDR3 is TGTGCCAGCAGCTCCGGGACAGGGGGCGCGACTAATGAAAAACTGTTTTTT. Protein product: CASSSGTGGATNEKLFF.

The chain has TRBV19 and TRBJ1-4; D is uncertain. Germline V gene data show CDR1 as LNHDA and CDR2 as SQIVND (reference sequence). CDR3 length: 16 residues. The V end lost 0 bases, the J end lost 1 base, and 9 bases lay between the germline ends. Here the CDR3 reads CASSIEGSLTNEKLFF. For the CDR3, the DNA is TGTGCCAGTAGTATAGAGGGCAGCCTAACTAATGAAAAACTGTTTTTT. Full variable domain (remainder filled in from reference TRBV19 and TRBJ1-4): DGGITQSPKYLFRKEGQNVTLSCEQNLNHDAMYWYRQDPGQGLRLIYYSQIVNDFQKGDIAEGYSVSREKKESFPLTVTSAQKNPTAFYLCASSIEGSLTNEKLFFGSGTQLSVL.

The chain uses TRBV7-2 and TRBJ2-3; 15 nucleotides agree with TRBD2. The V gene's germline CDR1 is SGHTA and CDR2 FQGNSA. This CDR3 is built from 17 residues. The J segment lost 5 bases and the V segment lost 3 bases, leaving 6 bases of the junction unmatched. CDR3 DNA: TGTGCCAGCAGCTTCCGGACTAGCGGGGGGGCCAAAGATACGCAGTATTTT. Its translation is CASSFRTSGGAKDTQYF.

The chain joins TRBV13 to TRBJ2-5; 7 positions match TRBD2. Gene TRBJ2-7 matches the end of the DNA better, so the J call may be wrong. This CDR3 spans 14 amino acids. Germline CDR1 PRHDT, CDR2 FYEKMQ (reference sequence). CDR3: CASSLPGGSYEQYF. CDR3 sequence (DNA): TGTGCCAGCAGCTTACCGGGGGGCTCCTACGAGCAGTACTTC.

The V call is TRBV6-5, the J call TRBJ2-7; TRBD1 matches 7 bases. There are 14 residues in the CDR3. Per germline, CDR1 MNHEY and CDR2 SVGAGI. The junction had 8 bases not matched to a gene; V was cut back by 5 bases and J by 4 bases. The CDR3: CASSTRQGRYEQYF. DNA for the CDR3: TGTGCCAGCAGTACCCGACAGGGTAGGTACGAGCAGTACTTC.

This clone has just one count. V gene TRBV7-9 combines with J gene TRBJ1-1; 7 nucleotides match TRBD1. This CDR3 region has 12 residues. Germline CDR1 and CDR2: SEHNR and FQNEAQ (reference sequence). V shed 5 bases, J shed 6 bases, and the junction held 3 bases outside the gene matches. CDR3 nucleotides: TGTGCCAGCAGCCCCCAGGGGGCTGAAGCTTTCTTT. Residues: CASSPQGAEAFF.

This chain's CDR3 is CASSFLSANYGYTF. The CDR3 DNA is TGTGCCAGCAGCTTTTTGAGTGCTAACTATGGCTACACCTTC. The J gene is TRBJ1-2, the V gene TRBV5-5; no definite D call. The germline CDR1 and CDR2 sequences are SGHKS and YYEKEE (reference sequence). Trimming shortened V by 2 bases and J by 0 bases, and 8 bases separated the two germline ends. This CDR3 region has 14 residues.

The gene calls are TRBV7-2 and TRBJ2-7; 10 bases match TRBD2. V was clipped by 4 bases and J by 2 bases; unmatched bases: 2. This CDR3 region has 14 residues. In germline, CDR1 is SGHTA, CDR2 FQGNSA. CDR3 residues: CASSYLAGAYEQYF. The CDR3 DNA reads as TGTGCCAGCAGCTATCTAGCGGGGGCCTACGAGCAGTACTTC.

V gene TRBV4-1 combines with J gene TRBJ2-3; a possible D gene is TRBD2 (5 bases). Germline CDR1 is MGHRA and CDR2 is YSYEKL. Trimming removed 5 bases from V and 6 bases from J, with 21 bases in between. The CDR3 is 16 amino acids. The CDR3 DNA reads TGCGCCAGCAGCTCACTTGGGTCCCTAGCCAGCGATACGCAGTATTTT. This encodes CASSSLGSLASDTQYF.

The gene calls are TRBV7-9 and TRBJ1-3; D perhaps matches TRBD1 (5 bases). The CDR3 totals 17 residues. In germline, CDR1 is SEHNR, CDR2 FQNEAQ (reference sequence). V dropped 4 bases and J dropped 2 bases, with 18 bases sitting between them. This CDR3 is CASSSPKLARAGNTIYF. DNA for the CDR3: TGTGCCAGCAGCTCACCAAAGCTGGCCAGGGCTGGAAACACCATATATTTT.

V usage is TRBV5-6 and J usage is TRBJ1-2; no reliable D call. Germline V CDR1 and CDR2: SGHDT, YYEEEE. This CDR3 region has 13 residues. The V and J ends lost 1 base and 6 bases respectively, with 10 bases between them. CDR3 region: CASSLRVMDGYTF. In nucleotides, the CDR3 is TGTGCCAGCAGCTTGCGGGTTATGGATGGCTACACCTTC.

In this sample, this clone turned up once. V usage is TRBV2 and J usage is TRBJ1-1, with a weak D call TRBD1 (6 bases). Trimming cost V 5 bases and J 6 bases, with 19 bases left between them. This CDR3 has 15 residues. Germline CDR1 and CDR2: SNHLY and FYNNEI. The CDR3 DNA is TGTGCCAGCAGTCCTACGACAGGTGGGGGATCTGAAGCTTTCTTT. This gives the protein CASSPTTGGGSEAFF. Combining the CDR3 with reference TRBV2 and TRBJ1-1 gives the whole variable domain EPEVTQTPSHQVTQMGQEVILRCVPISNHLYFYWYRQILGQKVEFLVSFYNNEISEKSEIFDDQFSVERPDGSNFTLKIRSTKLEDSAMYFCASSPTTGGGSEAFFGQGTRLTVV.

This clone has only a few counts. The rearrangement links TRBV6-6 to TRBJ1-5; TRBD1 is a possible D gene (6 bases). Trimming shortened V by 5 bases and J by 0 bases, and 11 bases separated the two germline ends. The germline gives CDR1 MNHNY, CDR2 SVGAGI (reference sequence). The CDR3 totals 15 residues. The CDR3 is CASSPGHHSNQPQHF. In DNA form, the CDR3 reads TGTGCCAGCAGTCCGGGACACCATAGCAATCAGCCCCAGCATTTT.

The chain carries TRBV7-8 and TRBJ2-1; D is uncertain. Germline V gene sequence: CDR1 SGHVS, CDR2 FQNEAQ. Trimming took 5 bases from V and 3 from J, leaving 14 bases between them. The CDR3 totals 15 residues. CDR3 nucleotide sequence: TGTGCCAGCAGCGTACAAGACACGAACTACAATGAGCAGTTCTTC. Its protein product is CASSVQDTNYNEQFF.

The V call is TRBV2, the J call TRBJ2-6; D is perhaps TRBD2 (6 bases). Germline values: CDR1 SNHLY, CDR2 FYNNEI. This CDR3 is 18 amino acids long. Trimming pared 8 bases from V and 0 bases from J, leaving 20 bases between. The CDR3 DNA sequence: TGTGCCAGCCACCCGACTTGGAGGGTCCACTCTGGGGCCAACGTCCTGACTTTC. Encoded protein: CASHPTWRVHSGANVLTF. The full variable domain, with the rest looked up from reference TRBV2 and TRBJ2-6, is EPEVTQTPSHQVTQMGQEVILRCVPISNHLYFYWYRQILGQKVEFLVSFYNNEISEKSEIFDDQFSVERPDGSNFTLKIRSTKLEDSAMYFCASHPTWRVHSGANVLTFGAGSRLTVL.

This clone was counted a few times. This sequence joins TRBV6-1 and TRBJ1-1; perhaps TRBD1 as D (5 bases). The CDR3 is 13 residues long. The V gene lost 5 bases and the J gene lost 1 base, with 8 bases spanning the gap. Germline V gives CDR1 MNHNS, CDR2 SASEGT. CDR3 amino acids: CASSFDRNTEAFF. The CDR3 region has the DNA TGTGCCAGCAGTTTTGACAGGAACACTGAAGCTTTCTTT.

The J gene is TRBJ1-4, the V gene TRBV5-5, with D tentatively TRBD1 (6 bases). The CDR3 has 14 amino acids. Trimming cost V 6 bases and J 8 bases, with 17 bases left between them. Germline loops: CDR1 SGHKS, CDR2 YYEKEE (reference sequence). The CDR3 DNA reads as TGTGCCAGCAACCTCGGGGGGCAGCAGGAAAAACTGTTTTTT. It specifies CASNLGGQQEKLFF.

The chain has TRBV5-1 and TRBJ1-1; possible D gene TRBD1, 6 bases. V lost 3 bases to trimming and J lost 4 bases, with 13 bases between them. CDR3 size: 14 residues. Germline CDR1 SGHRS, CDR2 YFSETQ. The DNA for the CDR3 is TGCGCCAGCAGCTACCTGGGGGCGGCCACTGAAGCTTTCTTT. Its translation: CASSYLGAATEAFF.

The CDR3 sequence is CASSLAGQGHNEQFF. The CDR3 bases are TGTGCCAGCAGCTTAGCAGGACAGGGTCACAATGAGCAGTTCTTC. The chain has TRBV11-2 and TRBJ2-1; 8 nucleotides line up with TRBD1. From germline, CDR1 is SGHAT and CDR2 FQNNGV. The CDR3 contains 15 residues. The V gene end was trimmed by 1 base and the J gene end by 5 bases; junction bases not matched to a gene: 4.

The CDR3 DNA reads as TGTGCCAGTAGCCAGGACAGGGGGCGGTCACCCCTCCACTTT. This codes for CASSQDRGRSPLHF. The V gene is TRBV19, the J gene TRBJ1-6, with TRBD1 identical over 11 bases. This CDR3 is built from 14 residues. Germline values: CDR1 LNHDA, CDR2 SQIVND (reference sequence). The V segment lost 6 bases and the J segment 10 bases; nucleotides outside the gene matches: 5. Drawing the rest from reference TRBV19 and TRBJ1-6, the complete variable domain is DGGITQSPKYLFRKEGQNVTLSCEQNLNHDAMYWYRQDPGQGLRLIYYSQIVNDFQKGDIAEGYSVSREKKESFPLTVTSAQKNPTAFYLCASSQDRGRSPLHFGNGTRLTVT.

The V gene is TRBV5-4, the J gene TRBJ2-3; 9 bases map to TRBD2. Unmatched junction bases numbered 12, after V lost 7 bases and J lost 0 bases. The CDR3 extends over 17 amino acids. The germline CDR1 and CDR2 sequences are SGHNT and YYREEE (reference sequence). The CDR3 nucleotides are TGTGCCAGCGGAGGTGCGGGGGGGGGCGGTAGCACAGATACGCAGTATTTT. Protein: CASGGAGGGGSTDTQYF. The full variable domain, in which reference TRBV5-4 and TRBJ2-3 provide the parts outside the CDR3, is ETGVTQSPTHLIKTRGQQVTLRCSSQSGHNTVSWYQQALGQGPQFIFQYYREEENGRGNFPPRFSGLQFPNYSSELNVNALELDDSALYLCASGGAGGGGSTDTQYFGPGTRLTVL.

This chain links TRBV6-1 with TRBJ1-5; maybe TRBD1 (6 bases). The germline V and J ends were trimmed by 5 bases and 0 bases, with 11 bases remaining between them. Germline V lookup: CDR1 MNHNS, CDR2 SASEGT. This CDR3 has 15 residues. The CDR3: CASSPGHHSNQPQHF. The CDR3, as DNA: TGTGCCAGCAGTCCGGGACACCATAGCAATCAGCCCCAGCATTTT.

V is TRBV6-1 and J is TRBJ2-1; 12 bases match TRBD2. Germline values: CDR1 MNHNS, CDR2 SASEGT. The CDR3 consists of 14 residues. After removal of 6 bases from V and 9 bases from J, the junction contained 6 bases not matched to a gene. CDR3 residues: CASRTSGGPTEQFF. CDR3 nucleotides: TGTGCCAGCAGAACTAGCGGGGGGCCCACTGAGCAGTTCTTC.

The rearrangement links TRBV19 to TRBJ1-3; D remains unclear. CDR3 size: 14 residues. Per germline, CDR1 LNHDA and CDR2 SQIVND (reference sequence). Trimming pared 3 bases from V and 4 bases from J, leaving 10 bases between. DNA of the CDR3: TGTGCCAGTAGTATTCAGTTTTCCGGAAACACCATATATTTT. Amino acids: CASSIQFSGNTIYF. Supplemented by reference TRBV19 and TRBJ1-3, the full variable domain reads DGGITQSPKYLFRKEGQNVTLSCEQNLNHDAMYWYRQDPGQGLRLIYYSQIVNDFQKGDIAEGYSVSREKKESFPLTVTSAQKNPTAFYLCASSIQFSGNTIYFGEGSWLTVV.